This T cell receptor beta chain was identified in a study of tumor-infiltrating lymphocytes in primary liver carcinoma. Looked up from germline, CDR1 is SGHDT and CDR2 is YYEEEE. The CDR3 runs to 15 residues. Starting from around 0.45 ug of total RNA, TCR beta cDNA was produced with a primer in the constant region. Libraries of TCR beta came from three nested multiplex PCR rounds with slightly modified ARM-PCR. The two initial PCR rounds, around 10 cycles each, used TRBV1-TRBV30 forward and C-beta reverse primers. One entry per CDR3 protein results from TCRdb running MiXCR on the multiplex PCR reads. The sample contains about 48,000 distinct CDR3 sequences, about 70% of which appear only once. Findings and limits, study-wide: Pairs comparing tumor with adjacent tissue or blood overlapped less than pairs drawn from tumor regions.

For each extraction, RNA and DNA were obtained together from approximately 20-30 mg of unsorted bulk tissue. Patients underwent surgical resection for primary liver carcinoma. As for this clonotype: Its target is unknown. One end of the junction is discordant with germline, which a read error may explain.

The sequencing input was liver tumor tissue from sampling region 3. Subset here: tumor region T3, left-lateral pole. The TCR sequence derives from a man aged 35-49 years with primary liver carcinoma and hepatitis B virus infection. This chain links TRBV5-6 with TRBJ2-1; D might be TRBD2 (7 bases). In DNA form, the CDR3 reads TGTGCCAGCACCTCGGGGGCGGGGGAGTACAATGAGCAATTCTTC. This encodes CASTSGAGEYNEQFF.